The source of this T cell receptor beta chain is a study of early T cells in non-severe SARS-CoV-2 infection. Overall study context: Sequencing input comprised bulk RNA from unsorted whole blood; chain pairing was not available.

This clonotype was picked up many times. Germline CDR1 LGHDT, CDR2 YNNKEL (reference sequence). This CDR3 spans 10 amino acids. V was pared by 10 bases and J by 7 bases, with 3 bases of the junction left unmatched. Unique molecular identifiers were attached to individual cDNA molecules. TCRdb re-called the 5' RACE reads with MiXCR, one entry per CDR3 protein. The sample lists some 36,000 distinct CDR3 sequences, roughly 6% occurring once. Sequenced input: whole blood. This TCR came from an adult who was a healthcare worker with PCR-confirmed SARS-CoV-2 infection or an uninfected control (not recorded which). This rearrangement joins TRBV3-1 to TRBJ1-2; TRBD1 agrees at 7 bases. CDR3 sequence reads: CATYRGGYTF. The CDR3 bases are TGTGCCACTTACAGGGGTGGCTACACCTTC. Based on the CDR3 plus reference TRBV3-1 and TRBJ1-2, the full variable domain is DTAVSQTPKYLVTQMGNDKSIKCEQNLGHDTMYWYKQDSKKFLKIMFSYNNKELIINETVPNRFSPKSPDKAHLNLHINSLELGDSAVYFCATYRGGYTFGSGTRLTVV.